This entry features one T cell receptor (beta chain) sequence. No cognate antigen has been identified for it. No base qualities exist here, and no much larger clone lies one base off it. This specimen belongs to a study of response to subunit inactivated influenza vaccine (dated by TCRdb to between 2017 and 2018). Concerning the study at large: Deep quantitative profiling of the T cell receptor repertoire was used in the study to follow responses to a trivalent subunit inactivated influenza vaccine.

The CDR1 and CDR2 encoded by the germline V gene (reference sequence) are DFQATT and SNEGSKA. V is cut by 0 bases and J by 4 bases, and the space between the germline ends is 15 bases. CDR3 length: 15 amino acids, cysteine to phenylalanine. The sequence is cut down to CDR3 DNA, 45 bases in frame from base 1. The protocol used for the library was RT-PCR. The instrument was an Illumina HiSeq 2500. Through fastp at Q25 and MiXCR, TCRdb rebuilt clones from the public reads, retaining in-frame beta chains. Each CDR3 protein appears once, grouped with its most common genes and DNA. The sample data list approximately 530,000 distinct CDR3 sequences, and more than 7% of these were observed just once. The top ten constitute about an eighth of the sample. Overall results and qualifications from the work: The authors suggested that each seasonal influenza vaccination may recruit only a limited number of new T cells.

The V and J genes are TRBV20-1 and TRBJ1-1; TRBD1 is a weak D gene call, 5 bases matching. This TCR was recovered from a man aged 50 to 69 who received an inactivated influenza vaccine. Donor details come from another sample of the same person, matched by shared clones. The starting material was PBMCs from blood, obtained roughly 24 months after vaccination. The CDR3 is CSARDLGVSGTEAFF. The DNA is TGCAGTGCTAGAGATTTGGGGGTCAGCGGCACTGAAGCTTTCTTT.